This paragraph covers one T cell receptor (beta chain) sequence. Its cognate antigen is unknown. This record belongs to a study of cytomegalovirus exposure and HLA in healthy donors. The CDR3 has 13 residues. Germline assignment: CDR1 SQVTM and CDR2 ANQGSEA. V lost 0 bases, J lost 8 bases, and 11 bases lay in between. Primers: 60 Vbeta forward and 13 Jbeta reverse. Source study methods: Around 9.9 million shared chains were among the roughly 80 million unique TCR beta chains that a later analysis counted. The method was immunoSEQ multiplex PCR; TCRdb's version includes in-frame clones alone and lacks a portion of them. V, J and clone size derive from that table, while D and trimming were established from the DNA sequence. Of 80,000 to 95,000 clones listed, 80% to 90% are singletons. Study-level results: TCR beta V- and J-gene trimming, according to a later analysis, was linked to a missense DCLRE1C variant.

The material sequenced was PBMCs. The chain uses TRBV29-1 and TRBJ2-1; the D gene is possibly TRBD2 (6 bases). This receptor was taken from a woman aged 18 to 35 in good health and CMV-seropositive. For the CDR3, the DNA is TGCAGCGTTGAAGAGACTAGTTCCGATGAGCAGTTCTTC. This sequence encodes CSVEETSSDEQFF.